This note documents a single T cell receptor beta chain sequence. What it binds is unknown. An end of the junction does not agree with germline; a read error may underlie this. The sample's treatment: 10-day PBMC culture with coronavirus spike peptide pools or control peptides (ViraFEST assay). The unexposed donor provided CD4+ T cells, which were taken before the COVID-19 pandemic (2011-2018). Sequencing of DNA taken from cultured CD4+ T cells relied on the Oncomine TCR Beta short-read assay. From cultured CD4+ T cells, genomic DNA was extracted. TCRdb re-called the PCR reads with MiXCR, one entry per CDR3 protein. The sample lists about 9,600 distinct CDR3 sequences, around 40% occurring once. This entry comes from a study of vaccination and CD4 T cells after COVID-19. On the study more broadly: Ranging from 14 to 241, the interval between dose two and post-vaccine sampling had a median of about 76 days. Control wells got either CEFX epitopes, HIV-1 Nef peptides, or no peptide at all.

This CDR3 comprises 16 residues. Germline V lookup: CDR1 MNHEY, CDR2 SVGAGI. The sequence derives from a human donor in good health. This rearrangement joins TRBV6-5 to TRBJ2-7, with D perhaps matching TRBD2 (5 bases). Sequencing was done on a sample of CD4+ T cells from blood, cultured in vitro. The CDR3 loop reads CASSYSRGGLAYEQYF. Here the CDR3 DNA reads TGTGCCAGCAGCTACTCCCGTGGCGGGCTTGCCTACGAGCAGTACTTC.